These 22 T cell receptor beta chains were sequenced from one sample in a study of T cells expressing NK-cell markers. TCRdb reprocessed the 5' RACE reads, keeping one entry per CDR3 protein, no DNA. Its table lists 350,000 to 400,000 distinct CDR3 sequences. Sequencing was performed on blood T cells: a sorted CD56 or NKG2C T cell subset, CD4+ or CD8+ T cells, or bulk PBMC T cells (not recorded which). The source is a woman aged 50 to 60 in good health.

The chain joins TRBV7-9 to TRBJ2-2. Germline CDR1 and CDR2: SEHNR and FQNEAQ (reference sequence). CDR3 size: 13 residues. CDR3 protein: CASSLASTGELFF. Full variable domain (outside the CDR3, taken from reference TRBV7-9 and TRBJ2-2): DTGVSQNPRHKITKRGQNVTFRCDPISEHNRLYWYRQTLGQGPEFLTYFQNEAQLEKSRLLSDRFSAERPKGSFSTLEIQRTEQGDSAMYLCASSLASTGELFFGEGSRLTVL.

The V and J genes are TRBV5-6 and TRBJ1-5; TCRdb proposes TRBD1, but this gene call is untestable without DNA. The CDR3 totals 15 residues. Per germline, CDR1 SGHDT and CDR2 YYEEEE. The CDR3 spells CASSLEGARNQPQHF.

The V and J genes are TRBV2 and TRBJ2-1; the D gene TCRdb calls, TRBD1, cannot be checked with no DNA. The germline V gene encodes CDR1 SNHLY and CDR2 FYNNEI. The CDR3 consists of 17 residues. The CDR3: CASSGGPGGGSYNEQFF.

The chain links TRBV6-5 to TRBJ2-2. Germline V gene sequence: CDR1 MNHEY, CDR2 SVGAGI. CDR3 length: 14 amino acids. CDR3 loop: CASGKSGNTGELFF.

V is TRBV18 and J is TRBJ2-5; the TRBD1 assignment by TCRdb is unverifiable without DNA. Germline V lookup: CDR1 KGHSH, CDR2 LQKENI. The CDR3 is made up of 15 amino acids. CDR3 sequence: CASSPLGPPQETQYF.

The chain joins TRBV4-1 to TRBJ2-3; the TRBD2 assignment by TCRdb is unverifiable without DNA. CDR1 MGHRA and CDR2 YSYEKL come from the germline V gene. This CDR3 spans 16 amino acids. The CDR3 is CASSQEASGILYTQYF.

This chain links TRBV24-1 with TRBJ2-5; the TCRdb call, TRBD1, lacks DNA for checking. The CDR3 covers 15 residues. The germline V gene has CDR1 KGHDR and CDR2 SFDVKD. The CDR3 sequence is CATSDPGRRPETQYF.

The chain is built from TRBV12-3 or TRBV12-4 and TRBJ2-1. The CDR3 is 13 residues long. The CDR3 protein is CASSSSGNNEQFF.

The chain is built from TRBV7-9 and TRBJ2-7; TCRdb's D call of TRBD1 is untestable without DNA. This CDR3 is 14 amino acids long. The germline V gene has CDR1 SEHNR and CDR2 FQNEAQ (reference sequence). CDR3 sequence reads: CASSSGTYPYEQYF. Supplemented by reference TRBV7-9 and TRBJ2-7, the full variable domain reads DTGVSQNPRHKITKRGQNVTFRCDPISEHNRLYWYRQTLGQGPEFLTYFQNEAQLEKSRLLSDRFSAERPKGSFSTLEIQRTEQGDSAMYLCASSSGTYPYEQYFGPGTRLTVT.

The chain carries TRBV6-1 and TRBJ2-3. The CDR3 is 15 residues long. Germline values: CDR1 MNHNS, CDR2 SASEGT. The CDR3 region is CASSEEQVRTDTQYF.

The CDR3 protein is CSANRDRDTEAFF. The chain links TRBV20-1 to TRBJ1-1; the TCRdb call, TRBD1, lacks DNA for checking. The CDR3 length is 13 residues. CDR1 is DFQATT, CDR2 SNEGSKA, per germline (reference sequence).

The gene calls are TRBV13 and TRBJ2-5; the D call from TCRdb, TRBD2, cannot be confirmed without DNA. The germline V gene has CDR1 PRHDT and CDR2 FYEKMQ (reference sequence). The CDR3 has 20 amino acids. CDR3 protein: CASSLRGGRGAGDLQETQYF.

The V and J genes are TRBV14 and TRBJ2-1; TCRdb returns TRBD1, unconfirmable since there is no DNA. Germline V lookup: CDR1 SGHDN, CDR2 FVKESK. CDR3 length equals 14 residues. The CDR3 sequence: CASSHNRLGWEQFF.

This rearrangement joins TRBV6-2 or TRBV6-3 to TRBJ1-5. This CDR3 has 12 residues. Germline CDR1 is MNHEY and CDR2 is SVGEGT. The CDR3 is CASSLPPEPQHF.

CDR3 loop: CASSQSRGRFTGELFF. The rearrangement links TRBV3-1 to TRBJ2-2; as DNA is missing, the TRBD1 call by TCRdb cannot be tested. The CDR3 runs to 16 residues. Germline lookup yields CDR1 LGHDT and CDR2 YNNKEL (reference sequence). The complete variable domain, with remaining parts taken from reference TRBV3-1 and TRBJ2-2, reads DTAVSQTPKYLVTQMGNDKSIKCEQNLGHDTMYWYKQDSKKFLKIMFSYNNKELIINETVPNRFSPKSPDKAHLNLHINSLELGDSAVYFCASSQSRGRFTGELFFGEGSRLTVL.

The rearrangement links TRBV18 to TRBJ2-3; the TCRdb D gene call, TRBD1, has no DNA to confirm it. This CDR3 has 13 residues. Germline assignment: CDR1 KGHSH and CDR2 LQKENI. This CDR3 is CATSSGSSDTQYF.

V and J are TRBV12-3 or TRBV12-4 and TRBJ1-3; TCRdb's D call, TRBD1, is unchecked because there is no DNA. This CDR3 has 15 residues. CDR3 in amino acids: CASSLVSRPGDTIYF.

V gene TRBV4-2 combines with J gene TRBJ2-2; as DNA is missing, the TRBD2 call by TCRdb cannot be tested. The CDR3 covers 18 residues. CDR1 LGHNA and CDR2 YNFKEQ come from the germline V gene. CDR3 protein: CASSQENGGATGTGELFF.

The genes are TRBV12-3 or TRBV12-4 and TRBJ2-1; TCRdb designates TRBD2, a call that cannot be tested without DNA. This CDR3 is 15 amino acids long. CDR3 protein: CASSSLAGGTPEQFF.

The CDR3 sequence: CASSRWVQETQYF. The J gene is TRBJ2-5, the V gene TRBV12-3 or TRBV12-4. The CDR3 spans 13 residues.

The V gene is TRBV24-1, the J gene TRBJ1-1; TCRdb's D call of TRBD1 is untestable without DNA. Germline CDR1 is KGHDR and CDR2 is SFDVKD. The CDR3 totals 15 residues. The CDR3 spells CATSDPGQGNSEAFF.

This sequence joins TRBV4-1 and TRBJ2-7; checking the TCRdb D call of TRBD1 is not possible without DNA. This CDR3 has 16 residues. Per the germline V gene, CDR1 is MGHRA and CDR2 is YSYEKL. Here the CDR3 reads CASSQAGTGGTAEQYF.